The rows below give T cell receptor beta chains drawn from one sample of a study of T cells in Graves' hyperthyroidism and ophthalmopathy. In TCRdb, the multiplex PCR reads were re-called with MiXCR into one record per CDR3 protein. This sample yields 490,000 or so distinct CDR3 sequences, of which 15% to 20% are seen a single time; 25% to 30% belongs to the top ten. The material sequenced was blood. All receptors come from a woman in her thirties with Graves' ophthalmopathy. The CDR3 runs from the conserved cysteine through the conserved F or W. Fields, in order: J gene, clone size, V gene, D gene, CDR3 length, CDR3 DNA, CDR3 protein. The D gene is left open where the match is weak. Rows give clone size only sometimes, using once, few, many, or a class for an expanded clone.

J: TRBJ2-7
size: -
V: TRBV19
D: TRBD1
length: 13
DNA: TGTGCCAGTAGTCGGACAGGGATGTACGAGCAGTACTTC
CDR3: CASSRTGMYEQYF

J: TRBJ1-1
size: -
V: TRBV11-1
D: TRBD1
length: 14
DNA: TGCACCAGCAGCACGGCAGGGGGCAACACTGAAGCTTTCTTT
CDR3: CTSSTAGGNTEAFF

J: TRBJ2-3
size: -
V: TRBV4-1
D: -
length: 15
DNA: TGCGCCAGCAGCCAAGTTCCAACGAGCACAGATACGCAGTATTTT
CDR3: CASSQVPTSTDTQYF

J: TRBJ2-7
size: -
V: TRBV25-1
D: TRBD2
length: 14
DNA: TGTGCCAGCAGTGGTCTAGCGGAGCAAGAGGCCCAGTACTTC
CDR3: CASSGLAEQEAQYF

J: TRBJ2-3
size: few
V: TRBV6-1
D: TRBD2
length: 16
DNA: TGTGCCAGCAGCCCGACTAGCGGGATCGGAGGGAGGACGCAGTATTTT
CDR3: CASSPTSGIGGRTQYF

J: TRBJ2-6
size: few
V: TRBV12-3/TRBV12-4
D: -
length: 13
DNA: TGTGCCAGCAGGCAAGTAGGCGCCAACGTCCTGACTTTC
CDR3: CASRQVGANVLTF

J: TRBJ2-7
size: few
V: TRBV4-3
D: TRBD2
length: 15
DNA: TGCGCCAGCAGCCTCGGACTAGCGGGAGGGTTCGAGCAGTACTTC
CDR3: CASSLGLAGGFEQYF

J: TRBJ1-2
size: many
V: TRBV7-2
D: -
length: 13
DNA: TGTGCCAGCAGCTGGGACTCTAACTATGGCTACACCTTC
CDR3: CASSWDSNYGYTF

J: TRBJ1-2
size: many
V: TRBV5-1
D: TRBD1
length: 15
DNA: TGCGCCAGCAGCCCATCAGGGGGCACTAACTATGGCTACACCTTC
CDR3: CASSPSGGTNYGYTF

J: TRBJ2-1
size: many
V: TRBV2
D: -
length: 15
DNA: TGTGCCAGCAGTGAAGACAGGTTTCATTACAATGAGCAGTTCTTC
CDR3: CASSEDRFHYNEQFF

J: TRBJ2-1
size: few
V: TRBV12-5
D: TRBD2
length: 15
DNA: TGTGCTAGTGGTTTGTTGGCGGGGGACTACAATGAGCAGTTCTTC
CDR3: CASGLLAGDYNEQFF

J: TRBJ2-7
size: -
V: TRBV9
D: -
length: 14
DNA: TGTGCCAGCAGCGTAGGCCCAGGGTTGGACGAGCAGTACTTC
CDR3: CASSVGPGLDEQYF

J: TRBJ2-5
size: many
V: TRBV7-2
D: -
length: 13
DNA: TGTGCCAGCAGCTTAGCTCGGGAAGAGACCCAGTACTTC
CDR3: CASSLAREETQYF

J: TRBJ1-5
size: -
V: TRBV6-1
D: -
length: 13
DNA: TGTGCCAGCAGTGAAGCTACCCGGCGGGCCCAGCATTTT
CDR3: CASSEATRRAQHF

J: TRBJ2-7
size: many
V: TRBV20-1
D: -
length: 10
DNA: TGCAGTGCTAGCTCTAATAACGAGTACTTC
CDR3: CSASSNNEYF

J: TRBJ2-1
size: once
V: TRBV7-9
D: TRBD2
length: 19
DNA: TGTGCCAGCAGCTTAGGGGTCGGGACTAGCGGTTCCTCCTACAATGAGCAGTTCTTC
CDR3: CASSLGVGTSGSSYNEQFF

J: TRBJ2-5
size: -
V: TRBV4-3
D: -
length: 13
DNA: TGCGCCAGCAGCCAAGGGGAGGCGGAGACCCAGTACTTC
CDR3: CASSQGEAETQYF

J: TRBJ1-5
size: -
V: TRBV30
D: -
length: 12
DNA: TGTGCCTGGTCGGGTATAAATCAGCCCCAGCATTTT
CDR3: CAWSGINQPQHF

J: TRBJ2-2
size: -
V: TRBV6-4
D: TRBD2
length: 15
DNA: TGTGCCAGCAGTCCGGACGGGAGGGACACCGGGGAGCTGTTTTTT
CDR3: CASSPDGRDTGELFF

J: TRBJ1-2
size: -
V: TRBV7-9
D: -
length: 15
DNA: TGTGCCAGCAGCTCCGCAAGCTTAGCTAACTATGGCTACACCTTC
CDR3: CASSSASLANYGYTF

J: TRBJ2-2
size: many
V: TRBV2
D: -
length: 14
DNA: TGTGCCAGCGGGACCGAAAGTAACACCGGGGAGCTGTTTTTT
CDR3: CASGTESNTGELFF

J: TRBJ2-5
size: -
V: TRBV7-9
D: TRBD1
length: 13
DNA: TGTGCCAGCAGCTTACCGTCGGGACAGTACCAGTACTTC
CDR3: CASSLPSGQYQYF

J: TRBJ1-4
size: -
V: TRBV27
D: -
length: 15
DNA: TGTGCCAGCAGTTCCCAGGGTTCAACTAATGAAAAACTGTTTTTT
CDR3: CASSSQGSTNEKLFF

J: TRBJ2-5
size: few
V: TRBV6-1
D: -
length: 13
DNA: TGTGCCAGCAGTGGAACCTTTAGGAGAATCTGGTACTTC
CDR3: CASSGTFRRIWYF

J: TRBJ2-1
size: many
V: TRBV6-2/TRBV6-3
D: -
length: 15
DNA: TGTGCCAGCAGCCCCGGTTTCAATTCCTACAATGAGCAGTTCTTC
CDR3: CASSPGFNSYNEQFF

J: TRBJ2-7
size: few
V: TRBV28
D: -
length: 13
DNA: TGTGCCAGCAGTTTAGCTGTTGGAGACGAGCAGTACTTC
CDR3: CASSLAVGDEQYF

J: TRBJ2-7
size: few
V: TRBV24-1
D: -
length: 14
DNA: TGTGCCACCAGTGATTCGTATACGCCCTACGAGCAGTACTTC
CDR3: CATSDSYTPYEQYF

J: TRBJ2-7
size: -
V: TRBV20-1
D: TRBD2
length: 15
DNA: TGCAGTGCTAGAGATGAGACTAGCGGGATGGACGAGCAGTACTTC
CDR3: CSARDETSGMDEQYF

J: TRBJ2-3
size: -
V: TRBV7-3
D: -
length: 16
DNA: TGTGCCAGCAGCTTAACAGGCGGGGATAGCACAGATACGCAGTATTTT
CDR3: CASSLTGGDSTDTQYF

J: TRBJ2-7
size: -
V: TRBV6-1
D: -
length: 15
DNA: TGTGCCAGCAGTGAAGAAGGGGTTGGGGCCTACGAGCAGTACTTC
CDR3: CASSEEGVGAYEQYF

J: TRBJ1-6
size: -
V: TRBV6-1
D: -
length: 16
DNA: TGTGCCAGCAGTGAAGTCAGGAGTGGGCTGAGTTCACCCCTCCACTTT
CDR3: CASSEVRSGLSSPLHF

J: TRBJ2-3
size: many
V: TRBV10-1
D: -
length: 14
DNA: TGCGCCAGCAGGCGGGACCCGAACACAGATACGCAGTATTTT
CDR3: CASRRDPNTDTQYF

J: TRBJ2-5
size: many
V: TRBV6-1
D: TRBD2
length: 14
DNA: TGTGCCAGCAGGCTGAGCGGGAGTCGCGAGACCCAGTACTTC
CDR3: CASRLSGSRETQYF

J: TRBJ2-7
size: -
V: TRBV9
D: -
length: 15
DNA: TGTGCCAGCAGCGTAGAGACAGGGACTACCTACGAGCAGTACTTC
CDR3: CASSVETGTTYEQYF

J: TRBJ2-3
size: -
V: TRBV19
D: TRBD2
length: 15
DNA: TGTGCCAGTAGAGGACTAGCGGGAAACACAGATACGCAGTATTTT
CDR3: CASRGLAGNTDTQYF

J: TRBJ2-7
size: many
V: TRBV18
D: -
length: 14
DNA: TGTGCCAGCTCACCACTAGATCGCCCCTACGAGCAGTACTTC
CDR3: CASSPLDRPYEQYF

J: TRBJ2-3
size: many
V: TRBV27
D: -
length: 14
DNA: TGTGCCAGCAGTTTAATTCAGGGTACGGATACGCAGTATTTT
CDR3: CASSLIQGTDTQYF

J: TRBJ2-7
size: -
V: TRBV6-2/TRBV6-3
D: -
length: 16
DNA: TGTGCCAGCAGTTACTCGATTGGTAGGGGTACCTACGAGCAGTACTTC
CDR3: CASSYSIGRGTYEQYF

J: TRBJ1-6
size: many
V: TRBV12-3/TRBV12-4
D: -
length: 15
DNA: TGTGCCAGCAGCGGGGCCTCCTCAGGCAATTCACCCCTCCACTTT
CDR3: CASSGASSGNSPLHF

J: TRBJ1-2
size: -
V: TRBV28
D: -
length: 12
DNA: TGTGCCAGCACTGAGGGGGTGTCGGGCTACACCTTC
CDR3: CASTEGVSGYTF

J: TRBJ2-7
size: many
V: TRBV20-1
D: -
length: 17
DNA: TGCAGTGCTGAATCTCAACAGGGTCGGACCGGGAGTAACGAGCAGTACTTC
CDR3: CSAESQQGRTGSNEQYF

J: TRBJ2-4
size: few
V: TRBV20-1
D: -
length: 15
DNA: TGCAGTGCAAAACGGCGGGCACCTGCCAAAAACATTCAGTACTTC
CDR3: CSAKRRAPAKNIQYF

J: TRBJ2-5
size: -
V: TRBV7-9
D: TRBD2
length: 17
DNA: TGTGCCAGGAGCCCCCCGGGGGGCGGGAGGTACCAAGAGACCCAGTACTTC
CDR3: CARSPPGGGRYQETQYF

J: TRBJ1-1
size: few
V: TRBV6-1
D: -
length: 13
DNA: TGTGCCAGCATGGGGACGATTTCCACTGAAGCTTTCTTT
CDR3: CASMGTISTEAFF

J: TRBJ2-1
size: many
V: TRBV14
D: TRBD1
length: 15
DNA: TGTGCCAGCAGCCGCGGGACAGGGACCTACAATGAGCAGTTCTTC
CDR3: CASSRGTGTYNEQFF

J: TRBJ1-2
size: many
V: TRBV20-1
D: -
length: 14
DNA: TGCAGTGCTAGAGATGGAGCAGGGGAGGGTGGCTACACCTTC
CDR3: CSARDGAGEGGYTF